The text below deals with one T cell receptor (beta chain). This study enrolled people aged roughly 18 to 90 from around 25 US geographic areas. Clinical history reported by participants formed the basis on which cohorts were assigned. Germline V gene sequence: CDR1 SGHDT, CDR2 YYEEEE. The CDR3 is 15 residues long. The ends were cut back, 0 bases at V and 1 base at J, with 11 bases in the middle. In the source study's methods: Cell counts per sample came from amplifying reference gene primers. This table comes from immunoSEQ multiplex PCR, and its TCRdb copy is limited to in-frame clones, with some not included. V, J and clone size are those of that table, while D and trimming were read from the DNA. In the table there are around 140,000 clones, about 80% of which are singletons. This record belongs to a study of blood T cell repertoires in COVID-19. Study in general: PBMCs, B-cell-depleted T cells, or T cells provided the cDNA or gDNA that made up the material.

This sequence originates from a man between 35 and 55 years old with acute COVID-19. The rearrangement links TRBV5-6 to TRBJ2-7, with D possibly being TRBD1 (6 bases). The specimen sequenced was PBMCs or T cells enriched from blood (not recorded which). The CDR3 coding sequence is TGTGCCAGCAGCTTGGGAGGACAGCTTTCCTACGAGCAGTACTTC. This codes for CASSLGGQLSYEQYF.